This T cell receptor (beta chain) was sequenced during a study of shared clonotypes between healthy human individuals. Regarding the study as a whole: Between a few donors, naive CD4 clonotypes were shared at a level of about 5%.

At least ten counts were recorded for this clone. Its antigen is not known. Sequenced by immunoSEQ multiplex PCR; TCRdb stores in-frame clones only, minus some. The data show some 660,000 clones, around 73% seen once. The sequencing input was memory CD4+ T cells sorted from blood. Subset noted: CD45RA-negative fraction. This TCR came from a woman in her thirties in good health.

CDR3 DNA sequence: TGTGCCAGTAGTATGAACGACGCAAACACCGGGGAGCTGTTTTTT. Its translation: CASSMNDANTGELFF. The rearrangement uses TRBV19 and TRBJ2-2; the D is unclear. The CDR3 spans 15 residues. The germline CDR1 and CDR2 sequences are LNHDA and SQIVND (reference sequence). V dropped 3 bases and J dropped 2 bases, with 10 bases sitting between them.